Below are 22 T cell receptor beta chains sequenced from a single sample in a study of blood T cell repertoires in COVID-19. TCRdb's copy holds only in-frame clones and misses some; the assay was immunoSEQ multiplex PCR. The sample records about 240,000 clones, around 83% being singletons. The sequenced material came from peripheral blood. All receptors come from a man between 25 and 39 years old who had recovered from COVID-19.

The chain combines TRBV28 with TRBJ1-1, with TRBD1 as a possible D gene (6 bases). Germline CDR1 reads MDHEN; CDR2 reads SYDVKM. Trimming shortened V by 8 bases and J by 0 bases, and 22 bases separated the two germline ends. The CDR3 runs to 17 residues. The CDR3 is CASPPPDSTTMNTEAFF. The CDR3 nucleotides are TGTGCCAGCCCTCCCCCGGACAGTACCACCATGAACACTGAAGCTTTCTTT.

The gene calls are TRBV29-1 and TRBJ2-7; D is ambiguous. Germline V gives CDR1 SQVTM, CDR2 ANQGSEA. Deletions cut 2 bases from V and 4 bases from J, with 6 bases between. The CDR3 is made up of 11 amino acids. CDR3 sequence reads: CSVENGYEQYF. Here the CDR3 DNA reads TGCAGCGTTGAAAACGGGTACGAGCAGTACTTC.

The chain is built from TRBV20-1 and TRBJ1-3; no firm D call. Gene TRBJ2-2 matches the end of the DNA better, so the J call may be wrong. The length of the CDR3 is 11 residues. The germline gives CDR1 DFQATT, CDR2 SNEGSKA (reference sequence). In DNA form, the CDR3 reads TGCAGTGCGGCCCACACCGGGGAGCTGTTTTTT. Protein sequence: CSAAHTGELFF.

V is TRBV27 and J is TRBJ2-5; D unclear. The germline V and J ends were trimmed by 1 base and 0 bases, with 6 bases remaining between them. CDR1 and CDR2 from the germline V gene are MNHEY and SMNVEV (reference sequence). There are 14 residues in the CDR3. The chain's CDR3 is CASSLYGHQETQYF. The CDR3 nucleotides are TGTGCCAGCAGTTTATATGGGCACCAAGAGACCCAGTACTTC.

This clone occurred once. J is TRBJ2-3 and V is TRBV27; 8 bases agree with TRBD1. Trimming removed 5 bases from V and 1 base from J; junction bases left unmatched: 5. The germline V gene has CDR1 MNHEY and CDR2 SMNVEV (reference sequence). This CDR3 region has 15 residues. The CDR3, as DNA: TGTGCCAGCAGTCCCCAGACAGGGGGCACAGATACGCAGTATTTT. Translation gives CASSPQTGGTDTQYF.

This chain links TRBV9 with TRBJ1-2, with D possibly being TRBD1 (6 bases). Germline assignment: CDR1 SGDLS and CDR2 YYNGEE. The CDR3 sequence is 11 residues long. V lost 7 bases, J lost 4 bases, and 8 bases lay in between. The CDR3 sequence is CASRTAYGYTF. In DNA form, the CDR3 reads TGTGCCAGCCGGACAGCCTATGGCTACACCTTC.

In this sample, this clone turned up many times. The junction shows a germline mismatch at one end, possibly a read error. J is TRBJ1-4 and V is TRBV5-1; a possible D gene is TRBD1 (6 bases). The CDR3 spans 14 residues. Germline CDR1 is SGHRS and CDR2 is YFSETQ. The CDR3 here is CASSLELRDKNLFF. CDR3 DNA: TGCGCCAGCAGCTTGGAGCTTCGGGACAAAAATCTGTTTTTT.

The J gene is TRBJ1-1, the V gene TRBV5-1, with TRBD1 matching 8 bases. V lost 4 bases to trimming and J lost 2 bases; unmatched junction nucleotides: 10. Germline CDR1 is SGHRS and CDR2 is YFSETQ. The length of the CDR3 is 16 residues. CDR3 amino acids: CASSPSRDRLNTEAFF. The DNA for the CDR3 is TGCGCCAGCAGCCCTTCCCGGGACAGGCTCAACACTGAAGCTTTCTTT.

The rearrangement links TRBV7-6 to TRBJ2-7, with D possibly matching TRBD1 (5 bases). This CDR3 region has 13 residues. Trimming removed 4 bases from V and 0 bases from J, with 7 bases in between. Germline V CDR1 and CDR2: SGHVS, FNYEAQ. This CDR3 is CASSSTDSYEQYF. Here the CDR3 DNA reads TGTGCCAGCAGCTCGACAGACTCCTACGAGCAGTACTTC.

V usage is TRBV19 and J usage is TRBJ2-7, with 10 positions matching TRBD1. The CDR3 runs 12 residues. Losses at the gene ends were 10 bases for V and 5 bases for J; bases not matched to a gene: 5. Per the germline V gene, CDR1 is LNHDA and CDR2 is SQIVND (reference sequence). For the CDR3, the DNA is TGTGCCATCCGGGACAGGGGCGACGAGCAGTACGTC. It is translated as CAIRDRGDEQYV.

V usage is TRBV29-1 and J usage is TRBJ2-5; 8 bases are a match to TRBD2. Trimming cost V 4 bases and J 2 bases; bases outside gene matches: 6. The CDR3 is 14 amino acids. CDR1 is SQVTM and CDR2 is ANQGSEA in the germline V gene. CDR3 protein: CSVVLAGAQETQYF. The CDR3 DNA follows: TGCAGCGTTGTCCTAGCGGGCGCGCAAGAGACCCAGTACTTC. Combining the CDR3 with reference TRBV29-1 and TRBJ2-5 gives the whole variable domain SAVISQKPSRDICQRGTSLTIQCQVDSQVTMMFWYRQQPGQSLTLIATANQGSEATYESGFVIDKFPISRPNLTFSTLTVSNMSPEDSSIYLCSVVLAGAQETQYFGPGTRLLVL.

The CDR3 DNA reads as TGTGCCAGCAGCCAAGTTCTCCGGGGGACCCTTTACGAGCAGTACTTC. Its protein product is CASSQVLRGTLYEQYF. The chain joins TRBV3-1 (or the pseudogene TRBV3-2) to TRBJ2-7; D might be TRBD2 (6 bases). V was trimmed by 1 base and J by 4 bases, leaving 17 bases between them. This CDR3 spans 16 amino acids. From germline, CDR1 is LGHDT and CDR2 YNNKEL (reference sequence).

For the CDR3, the DNA is TGTGCCAGCAGCGTAGTCGGGGAGCGTAATGAAAAACTGTTTTTT. Residues: CASSVVGERNEKLFF. J is TRBJ1-4 and V is TRBV9, with D hard to call. Per germline, CDR1 SGDLS and CDR2 YYNGEE. V shed 0 bases and J shed 4 bases, with 10 bases lying between them. CDR3 length: 15 residues.

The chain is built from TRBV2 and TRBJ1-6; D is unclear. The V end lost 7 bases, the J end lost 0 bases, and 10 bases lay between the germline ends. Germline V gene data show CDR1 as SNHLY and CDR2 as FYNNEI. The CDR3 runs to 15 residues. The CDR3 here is CASKARSSYNSPLHF. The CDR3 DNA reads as TGTGCCAGCAAAGCGAGGAGCTCCTATAATTCACCCCTCCACTTT.

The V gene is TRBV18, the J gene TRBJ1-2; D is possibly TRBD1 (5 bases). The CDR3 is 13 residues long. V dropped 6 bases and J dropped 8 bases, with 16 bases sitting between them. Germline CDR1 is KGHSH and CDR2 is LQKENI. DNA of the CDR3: TGTGCCAGCTCCCCTCGGGGGACGGAGGGCTACACCTTC. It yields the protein CASSPRGTEGYTF.

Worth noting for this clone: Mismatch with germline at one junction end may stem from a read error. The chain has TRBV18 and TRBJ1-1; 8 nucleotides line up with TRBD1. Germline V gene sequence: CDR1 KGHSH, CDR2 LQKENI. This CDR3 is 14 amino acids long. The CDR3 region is CASSPPRTGTPFRF. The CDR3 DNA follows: TGTGCCAGCTCACCCCCCCGGACAGGGACGCCGTTTCGTTTT.

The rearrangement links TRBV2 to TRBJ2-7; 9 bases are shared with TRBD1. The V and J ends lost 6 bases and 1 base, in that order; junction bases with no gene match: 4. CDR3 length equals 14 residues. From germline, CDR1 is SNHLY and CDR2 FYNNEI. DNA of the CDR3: TGTGCCAGCAGAGGGACAGGGAGATCCTACGAGCAGTACGTC. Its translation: CASRGTGRSYEQYV.

The CDR3 bases are TGTGCCAGCAGCTTGACAGGGAGAAGTCGACAGCCCCAGCATTTT. Protein: CASSLTGRSRQPQHF. The chain has TRBV7-8 and TRBJ1-5; 7 positions agree with TRBD1. The CDR3 has 15 amino acids. Trimming cost V 3 bases and J 7 bases; bases outside gene matches: 9. Germline lookup yields CDR1 SGHVS and CDR2 FQNEAQ.

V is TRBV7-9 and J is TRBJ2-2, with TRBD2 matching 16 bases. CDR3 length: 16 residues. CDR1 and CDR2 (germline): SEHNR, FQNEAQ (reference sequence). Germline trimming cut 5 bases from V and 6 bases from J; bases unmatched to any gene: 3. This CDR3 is CASSRGTSGGAGELFF. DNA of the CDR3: TGTGCCAGCAGCCGCGGGACTAGCGGGGGGGCCGGGGAGCTGTTTTTT. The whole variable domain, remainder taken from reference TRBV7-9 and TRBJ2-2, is DTGVSQNPRHKITKRGQNVTFRCDPISEHNRLYWYRQTLGQGPEFLTYFQNEAQLEKSRLLSDRFSAERPKGSFSTLEIQRTEQGDSAMYLCASSRGTSGGAGELFFGEGSRLTVL.

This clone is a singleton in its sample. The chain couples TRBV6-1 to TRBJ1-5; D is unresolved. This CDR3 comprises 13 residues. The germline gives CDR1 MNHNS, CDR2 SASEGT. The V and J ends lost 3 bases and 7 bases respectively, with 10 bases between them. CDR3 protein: CASSDTREQPQHF. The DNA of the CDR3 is TGTGCCAGCAGTGATACGAGGGAGCAGCCCCAGCATTTT.

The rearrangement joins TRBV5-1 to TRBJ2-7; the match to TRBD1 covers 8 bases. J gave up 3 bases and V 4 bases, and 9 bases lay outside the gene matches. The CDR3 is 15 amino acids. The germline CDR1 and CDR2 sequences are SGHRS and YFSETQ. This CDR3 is CASSTWTGLGYEQYF. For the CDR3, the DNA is TGCGCCAGCAGCACCTGGACAGGGCTCGGCTACGAGCAGTACTTC.

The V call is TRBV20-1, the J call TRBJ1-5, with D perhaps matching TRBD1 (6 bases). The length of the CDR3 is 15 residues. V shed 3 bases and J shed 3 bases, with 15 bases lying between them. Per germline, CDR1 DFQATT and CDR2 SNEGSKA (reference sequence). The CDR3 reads CSASSGTRYNQPQHF. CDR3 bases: TGCAGTGCTAGTTCCGGGACACGGTACAATCAGCCCCAGCATTTT.